This TCR beta chain was captured in a study of T-cell memory formation after mild COVID-19. This CDR3 contains 16 residues. Germline CDR1 and CDR2: MDHEN and SYDVKM. The V end lost 5 bases, the J end lost 2 bases, and 17 bases lay between the germline ends. This clonotype was counted a few times. TCRdb ran MiXCR on the 5' RACE reads and lists one entry per CDR3 protein. The sample shows about 350,000 distinct CDR3 sequences, roughly 13% of them seen only once. The receptor's source is a man aged 18 to 29 who had mild COVID-19 (a few samples of this study predate the infection). Cell type and time point are not known. The chain carries TRBV28 and TRBJ2-3; a possible D gene is TRBD2 (6 bases). The sample consisted of PBMCs or a T cell subset sorted from them (not recorded which). Written as DNA, the CDR3 is TGTGCCAGCAGTGGAGGGTCAGGGAGTTACACAGATACGCAGTATTTT. This encodes CASSGGSGSYTDTQYF.